Presented here are 21 T cell receptor beta chains from one specimen sequenced in a study of blood T cell repertoires in COVID-19. TCRdb's table, derived via immunoSEQ multiplex PCR, lists solely in-frame clones and lacks some. The sample lists under 200,000 clones, roughly four fifths seen once, with around 7% in the top ten. The sample comprised PBMCs or T cells enriched from blood (not recorded which). The receptors come from a man aged 50 to 60 who had recovered from COVID-19.

The chain recombines TRBV7-9 with TRBJ1-3, with a tentative D call TRBD1 (5 bases). This CDR3 has 17 amino acids. V dropped 5 bases and J dropped 2 bases, with 19 bases sitting between them. Per the germline V gene, CDR1 is SEHNR and CDR2 is FQNEAQ (reference sequence). The CDR3: CASSTSRPQVPGNTIYF. The CDR3 bases are TGTGCCAGCAGCACCTCCCGGCCACAGGTCCCTGGAAACACCATATATTTT.

The CDR3 nucleotides are TGTGCCAGCAGCCCAATAGCGGGGGGCTCGAGAGCAGCTGAGCAGTTCTTC. Protein sequence: CASSPIAGGSRAAEQFF. This rearrangement joins TRBV4-2 to TRBJ2-1; TRBD2 aligns across 10 bases. CDR1 and CDR2 (germline): LGHNA, YNFKEQ. Trimming cost V 4 bases and J 9 bases; bases outside gene matches: 15. The CDR3 sequence is 17 residues long.

CDR3 nucleotide sequence: TGTGCCAGCAGCTTGAGGGGGAACAGCTATAATTCACCCCTCCACTTT. Its translation: CASSLRGNSYNSPLHF. The chain couples TRBV5-6 to TRBJ1-6; tentative D call: TRBD1 (6 bases). V gave up 1 base and J gave up 3 bases, with 11 bases separating them. Germline-derived CDR1 and CDR2 are SGHDT and YYEEEE. The CDR3 is 16 amino acids. Based on the CDR3 plus reference TRBV5-6 and TRBJ1-6, the full variable domain is DAGVTQSPTHLIKTRGQQVTLRCSPKSGHDTVSWYQQALGQGPQFIFQYYEEEERQRGNFPDRFSGHQFPNYSSELNVNALLLGDSALYLCASSLRGNSYNSPLHFGNGTRLTVT.

The gene calls are TRBV12-5 and TRBJ1-1; 9 bases match TRBD1. The CDR3 spans 16 residues. Germline V CDR1 and CDR2: LGHNT, FRNRAP. V trimming: 1 base; J trimming: 2 bases; junction bases outside the gene matches: 5. CDR3: CASGLGRDRVNTEAFF. The CDR3 nucleotides are TGTGCTAGTGGTTTGGGACGGGACAGGGTTAACACTGAAGCTTTCTTT.

This chain uses TRBV6-5 with TRBJ1-5; TRBD1 agrees at 12 bases. V was clipped by 7 bases and J by 6 bases; unmatched bases: 7. The CDR3 is 15 amino acids. Germline assignment: CDR1 MNHEY and CDR2 SVGAGI. The CDR3, as DNA: TGTGCCAGCACCCCCCGGGACAGGGGGCTTCAGCCCCAGCATTTT. This encodes CASTPRDRGLQPQHF.

This clone was seen only a few times. The chain uses TRBV7-9 and TRBJ2-5, with a possible D match to TRBD2 (5 bases). CDR1 and CDR2 (germline): SEHNR, FQNEAQ (reference sequence). Trimming cost V 6 bases and J 4 bases, with 6 bases left between them. The CDR3 runs to 11 residues. The CDR3 protein is CASRGGETQYF. The CDR3 DNA follows: TGTGCCAGCAGAGGAGGAGAGACCCAGTACTTC.

The CDR3 coding sequence is TGTGCCAGCAGTTGGACAGCCTATGGCTACACCTTC. It specifies CASSWTAYGYTF. The chain is built from TRBV12-3 or TRBV12-4 and TRBJ1-2; a possible D gene is TRBD1 (6 bases). CDR3 size: 12 residues. Deletions cut 4 bases from V and 4 bases from J, with 7 bases between.

The chain uses TRBV6-5 and TRBJ2-7, with D tentatively TRBD2 (5 bases). CDR3 length: 14 residues. Deletions cut 7 bases from V and 2 bases from J, with 15 bases between. Germline CDR1 MNHEY, CDR2 SVGAGI. This CDR3 reads CASTTPREAYEQYF. The DNA of the CDR3 is TGTGCCAGCACCACCCCCCGGGAAGCCTACGAGCAGTACTTC.

The chain is built from TRBV6-1 and TRBJ1-2; 12 bases agree with TRBD1. CDR1 and CDR2 (germline): MNHNS, SASEGT. The trim removed 2 bases at V and 4 bases at J, leaving 2 bases unmatched. The CDR3 runs to 15 residues. The CDR3 DNA is TGTGCCAGCAGTGAATTGGGACAGGGGGCCTATGGCTACACCTTC. Its translation: CASSELGQGAYGYTF.

The rearrangement links TRBV9 to TRBJ2-3; D is unclear. V was pared by 4 bases and J by 1 base, with 13 bases between. CDR3 length: 15 residues. Germline CDR1 is SGDLS and CDR2 is YYNGEE. The CDR3 protein is CASSPRWSGTDTQYF. DNA for the CDR3: TGTGCCAGCAGCCCCCGTTGGAGCGGCACAGATACGCAGTATTTT.

The CDR3 here is CAVGGTGNTIYF. CDR3 nucleotides: TGTGCCGTAGGGGGAACTGGAAACACCATATATTTT. The gene calls are TRBV10-3 and TRBJ1-3; a possible D gene is TRBD1 (6 bases). The CDR3 extends over 12 amino acids. V shed 11 bases and J shed 2 bases, with 10 bases lying between them. Looked up from germline, CDR1 is ENHRY and CDR2 is SYGVKD.

Ten or more counts support this clone. At the DNA level, this CDR3 is encoded by other sequences in the same sample as well. This chain joins TRBV6-5 and TRBJ2-6; 8 bases agree with TRBD1. This CDR3 is built from 15 residues. V gave up 6 bases and J gave up 0 bases; unmatched junction bases: 1. The germline gives CDR1 MNHEY, CDR2 SVGAGI. The chain's CDR3 is CASRTGGSGANVLTF. The CDR3 DNA is TGTGCCAGCAGAACAGGGGGCTCTGGGGCCAACGTCCTGACTTTC.

A few counts support this clone. The chain uses TRBV20-1 and TRBJ1-4; D is uncertain. The CDR3 runs to 11 residues. In germline, CDR1 is DFQATT, CDR2 SNEGSKA (reference sequence). The V and J ends lost 6 bases and 6 bases respectively, with 8 bases between them. The CDR3 sequence: CSAEGDEKLFF. CDR3 DNA sequence: TGCAGTGCCGAGGGTGATGAAAAACTGTTTTTT.

The CDR3 protein is CASSPLGQSYYGYTF. Written as DNA, the CDR3 is TGTGCCAGTAGCCCCTTGGGACAGTCATACTATGGCTACACCTTC. The chain uses TRBV19 and TRBJ1-2, with TRBD1 identical over 7 bases. V lost 6 bases, J lost 3 bases, and 10 bases stayed unmatched. Germline CDR1 is LNHDA and CDR2 is SQIVND (reference sequence). The CDR3 runs 15 residues.

This chain links TRBV5-1 with TRBJ1-4; D might be TRBD1 (6 bases). The germline V gene encodes CDR1 SGHRS and CDR2 YFSETQ. The ends were cut back, 0 bases at V and 5 bases at J, with 8 bases in the middle. The CDR3 covers 14 residues. CDR3 DNA sequence: TGCGCCAGCAGCTTGGCCGGACAGAATGAAAAACTGTTTTTT. Amino acid sequence: CASSLAGQNEKLFF.

V and J are TRBV6-5 and TRBJ1-5; D not resolved. V was clipped by 4 bases and J by 2 bases, with 9 bases between them. The CDR3 loop spans 14 amino acids. Per germline, CDR1 MNHEY and CDR2 SVGAGI. The CDR3: CASSSAVGNQPQHF. For the CDR3, the DNA is TGTGCCAGCAGTTCCGCGGTGGGCAATCAGCCCCAGCATTTT.

The table lists this clone with a count of one. The J gene is TRBJ2-1, the V gene TRBV25-1, with TRBD1 identical over 7 bases. Trimming at V came to 0 bases and at J to 12 bases, leaving 5 bases not matched to a gene. The germline gives CDR1 MGHDK, CDR2 SYGVNS. The CDR3 has 13 residues. The chain's CDR3 is CASSEYKGARQFF. The CDR3 bases are TGTGCCAGCAGTGAATATAAGGGGGCTAGGCAGTTCTTC.

CDR3 amino acids: CASSSSGTDTQYF. CDR3 nucleotide sequence: TGTGCCAGCAGCTCGTCGGGCACAGATACGCAGTATTTT. The chain uses TRBV5-8 and TRBJ2-3; D remains ambiguous. Trimming shortened V by 3 bases and J by 1 base, and 6 bases separated the two germline ends. CDR1 is SGHTS, CDR2 YDEGEE, per germline. CDR3 length: 13 amino acids.

V gene TRBV7-9 combines with J gene TRBJ2-7, with 8 bases lining up with TRBD1. Germline assignment: CDR1 SEHNR and CDR2 FQNEAQ (reference sequence). The CDR3 runs to 13 residues. With 3 bases clipped from V and 4 bases from J, the junction kept 2 bases outside the gene matches. CDR3 amino acids: CASSLDRAYEQYF. In DNA form, the CDR3 reads TGTGCCAGCAGCTTGGACAGGGCTTACGAGCAGTACTTC.

This rearrangement joins TRBV7-3 to TRBJ2-2, with 13 bases identical to TRBD2. The ends lost 5 bases at V and 5 bases at J; junction bases unmatched: 5. The CDR3 covers 16 residues. Germline CDR1 and CDR2: SGHTA and FQGTGA. CDR3 in DNA: TGTGCCAGCAGCCCCACTAGCGGGGGGGCTACCGGGGAGCTGTTTTTT. Translating it yields CASSPTSGGATGELFF.

The rearrangement uses TRBV11-3 and TRBJ2-3; D is perhaps TRBD2 (6 bases). V was trimmed by 1 base and J by 4 bases, leaving 9 bases between them. Germline lookup yields CDR1 SGHNT and CDR2 YENEEA. The CDR3 runs 14 residues. DNA for the CDR3: TGTGCCAGCAGCTTAGCCTCTAGCGCAGATACGCAGTATTTT. Encoded protein: CASSLASSADTQYF.